The sequence of this T cell receptor beta chain was determined in a study of cytomegalovirus exposure and HLA in healthy donors. Study results and limitations: Common viral pathogens seemed, in a later analysis, to connect with several of the most significant clusters. Listed as cytomegalovirus-associated were 164 TCR beta chains. A later analysis linked a missense DCLRE1C variant to TCR beta V- and J-gene trimming. A later analysis linked some 17,000 TCR beta sequences to HLA alleles at 0.05 false discovery rate.

CDR1 and CDR2 (germline): WNHNN, SYGVQD (reference sequence). The CDR3 contains 14 residues. A remark on this clone: Its target is unknown.

PCR primers comprised 60 Vbeta and 13 Jbeta primers. Using immunoSEQ multiplex PCR, the repertoire was profiled, and TCRdb retains in-frame clones only, with some absent. The table has some 120,000 clones, 77% seen once. The chain couples TRBV10-1 to TRBJ2-7, with D possibly being TRBD2 (5 bases). The J call may be mistaken, given a closer DNA end match to TRBJ2-4. Sequenced sample: PBMCs. This clonotype originated in a man aged 35 to 55 in good health and CMV-seropositive. The CDR3 loop is CASSEGLAKNIQYF. CDR3 nucleotides: TGCGCCAGCAGTGAGGGACTAGCCAAAAACATTCAGTACTTC.